This is a list of T cell receptor beta chains from one sample in a study of response to subunit inactivated influenza vaccine. TCRdb reanalysed the RT-PCR reads using MiXCR and keeps one entry per CDR3 protein. In the table there are about 830,000 distinct CDR3 sequences, roughly 20% of which are singletons. Source: PBMCs from blood, taken less than 6 days after vaccination. The receptors here all came from a man in his forties or fifties who received an inactivated influenza vaccine. Both conserved end residues are part of each CDR3. The order of the fields is J gene, V gene, CDR3 protein.

>TRBJ2-1|TRBV9
CASSVTGASFNEQFF
>TRBJ1-1|TRBV11-1
CASSPGQGAKSIMNTEAFF
>TRBJ2-5|TRBV20-1
CSAKELGKTGETQYF
>TRBJ2-7|TRBV12-3/TRBV12-4
CASSQTGGGEQYF
>TRBJ2-7|TRBV4-3
CASSQQAGGYEQYF
>TRBJ1-5|TRBV12-3/TRBV12-4
CASSLERVGQPQHF
>TRBJ2-7|TRBV5-1
CASSLGQEHEQYF
>TRBJ1-5|TRBV7-2
CASSFDSTYQPQHF
>TRBJ1-1|TRBV7-2
CASSQRTGEAFF
>TRBJ2-7|TRBV20-1
CSARDSGNVQGEQYF
>TRBJ2-5|TRBV29-1
CSVENHGVFPAQYF
>TRBJ1-3|TRBV12-3/TRBV12-4
CASSRQPGNTIYF
>TRBJ2-1|TRBV30
CAWSVQWGNEQFF
>TRBJ2-1|TRBV24-1
CATSDPVIGANEQFF
>TRBJ2-5|TRBV20-1
CSARERTRDVETQYF
>TRBJ1-1|TRBV5-1
CASSLRYGTTEAFF
>TRBJ2-2|TRBV12-3/TRBV12-4
CASRTTGGVRLFF
>TRBJ2-7|TRBV5-1
CASSSGDRVNEQYF
>TRBJ2-1|TRBV5-5
CASSLAGTGGYNEQFF
>TRBJ1-1|TRBV7-2
CASSLTGTQNTEAFF
>TRBJ2-3|TRBV15
CATSRGGSRTDTQYF
>TRBJ2-3|TRBV4-1
CASSQDTATDTQYF
>TRBJ2-2|TRBV28
CASSFVGRRNTGELFF
>TRBJ2-7|TRBV7-2
CASSVRGLASSYEQYF
>TRBJ1-1|TRBV7-2
CASSAGVLGTEAFF
>TRBJ2-2|TRBV20-1
CSARDSATPNTGELFF
>TRBJ2-5|TRBV6-1
CASSAQPTRQGETQYF
>TRBJ2-5|TRBV12-3/TRBV12-4
CASSPRGWGETQYF
>TRBJ2-3|TRBV12-3/TRBV12-4
CASTTDRTDTQYF
>TRBJ2-3|TRBV6-2/TRBV6-3
CASESSFRGAEADTQYF
>TRBJ2-7|TRBV10-3
CAISDFRREQYF
>TRBJ1-1|TRBV29-1
CSAGGGGRLNTEAFF
>TRBJ2-2|TRBV20-1
CSAQTVNTGELFF
>TRBJ2-3|TRBV5-1
CASSLADRETDTQYF
>TRBJ2-7|TRBV12-3/TRBV12-4
CASSLGSGGVSYEQYF
>TRBJ2-3|TRBV20-1
CSAGTSTDTQYF
>TRBJ1-1|TRBV28
CASRVRTEAFF
>TRBJ2-1|TRBV6-1
CASRKGPDEYNEQFF
>TRBJ2-1|TRBV28
CASLSDPGNEQFF
>TRBJ2-3|TRBV11-2
CASSLVRLNTDTQYF
>TRBJ2-7|TRBV4-1
CASSRGDRLYEQYF
>TRBJ1-2|TRBV20-1
CSARPTVNYGYTF
>TRBJ1-1|TRBV5-1
CASSLEWGITEAFF
>TRBJ1-2|TRBV6-1
CASSAGTDDPTNYGYTF
>TRBJ2-1|TRBV7-9
CASSLAMDEQFF
>TRBJ1-4|TRBV7-8
CASSSVIGTGVAKLFF
>TRBJ2-1|TRBV5-1
CASSASGGAVEQFF
>TRBJ2-1|TRBV20-1
CSAPEGYPYNEQFF
>TRBJ1-1|TRBV7-9
CASRLTGITEAFF
>TRBJ1-5|TRBV20-1
CSARGTGENQPQHF
>TRBJ1-4|TRBV5-1
CASSLEGLGEKLFF